Below, one TCR beta chain is given with its context. Its antigen is unknown. This sample's time point: roughly 13 months of natalizumab therapy. Every listed patient previously received interferon beta; all PML patients were women. These data come from a study of multiple sclerosis patients with progressive multifocal leukoencephalopathy. Only in-frame clones appear in the TCRdb table, and some are missing; sequencing was by immunoSEQ multiplex PCR. The data show about 30,000 clones, with about 90% seen just once and approximately 1.4% held by the top ten. The junction had 8 bases not matched to a gene; V was cut back by 2 bases and J by 4 bases. Germline V gives CDR1 MNHEY, CDR2 SMNVEV (reference sequence). CDR3 length equals 15 residues. Overall study results and limits: Lower normalized Shannon entropy suggested reduced TRB diversity in most PML patients. Whether JC virus or general immunocompromise explains the findings remained unclear.

The V call is TRBV27, the J call TRBJ2-7; 7 bases line up with TRBD1. This material consisted of PBMCs, taken from a patient treated with natalizumab. The source of this sequence is a human donor with multiple sclerosis. This chain's CDR3 is CASSLGARGQYEQYF. The CDR3 DNA reads as TGTGCCAGCAGTTTAGGGGCTAGGGGGCAATACGAGCAGTACTTC.